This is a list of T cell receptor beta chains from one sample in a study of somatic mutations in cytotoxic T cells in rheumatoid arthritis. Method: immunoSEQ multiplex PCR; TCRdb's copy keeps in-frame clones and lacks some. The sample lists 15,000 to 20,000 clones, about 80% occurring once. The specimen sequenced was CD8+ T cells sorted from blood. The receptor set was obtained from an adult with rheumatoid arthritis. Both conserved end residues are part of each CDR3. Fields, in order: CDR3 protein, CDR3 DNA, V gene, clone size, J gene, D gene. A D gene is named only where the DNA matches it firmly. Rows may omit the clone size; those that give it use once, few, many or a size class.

CASSFSQGTYGYTF,TGTGCCAGCAGCTTCTCACAGGGTACCTATGGCTACACCTTC,TRBV5-5,NA,TRBJ1-2,NA
CASSATGTGGDEQYF,TGTGCCAGCAGTGCTACCGGGACAGGGGGGGACGAGCAGTACTTC,TRBV9,NA,TRBJ2-7,TRBD1
CASSVGWGYSTDTQYF,TGTGCCAGCAGCGTTGGTTGGGGGTACAGCACAGATACGCAGTATTTT,TRBV9,NA,TRBJ2-3,NA
CASSVWDNTNEKLFF,TGTGCCAGTAGTGTATGGGACAACACTAATGAAAAACTGTTTTTT,TRBV19,NA,TRBJ1-4,NA
CASSIMGTAEQYF,TGTGCCAGTAGTATCATGGGGACGGCCGAGCAGTACTTC,TRBV19,NA,TRBJ2-7,NA
CAWSAYSGEKLFF,TGTGCCTGGAGTGCATATTCTGGGGAAAAACTGTTTTTT,TRBV30,NA,TRBJ1-4,NA
CASSMGGISLWNEQFF,TGTGCCAGTAGTATGGGCGGGATCAGTCTATGGAATGAGCAGTTCTTC,TRBV19,once,TRBJ2-1,NA
CASSARENSPLHF,TGTGCCAGCAGTGCCAGGGAGAATTCACCCCTCCACTTT,TRBV6-1,few,TRBJ1-6,NA
CASSLGQLTEAFF,TGTGCCAGCAGCTTGGGACAGCTCACTGAAGCTTTCTTT,TRBV7-9,few,TRBJ1-1,TRBD1
CASSQVTGTGGGNTIYF,TGCGCCAGCAGCCAAGTGACTGGGACAGGGGGTGGAAACACCATATATTTT,TRBV4-1,NA,TRBJ1-3,TRBD1
CASSGDRGDEKLFF,TGCGCCAGCAGCGGGGACAGGGGGGACGAAAAACTGTTTTTT,TRBV4-1,NA,TRBJ1-4,TRBD1
CASSEGTPTYEQYF,TGTGCCAGCAGCGAGGGGACACCAACCTACGAGCAGTACTTC,TRBV9,NA,TRBJ2-7,NA
CASSHSGPQPQHF,TGCGCCAGCAGCCATTCAGGGCCTCAGCCCCAGCATTTT,TRBV4-1,NA,TRBJ1-5,NA
CASSYSLAGAGEQYF,TGTGCCAGCAGTTACTCCCTAGCGGGAGCTGGGGAGCAGTACTTC,TRBV6-6,NA,TRBJ2-7,TRBD2
CASSNTDNYGYTF,TGTGCCAGTAGTAATACGGACAACTATGGCTACACCTTC,TRBV19,NA,TRBJ1-2,NA
CASSIPVSGNTIYF,TGTGCCAGTAGTATCCCAGTCTCTGGAAACACCATATATTTT,TRBV19,NA,TRBJ1-3,NA
CASSLGLGSGNTIYF,TGTGCCAGCAGCTTAGGTCTGGGGTCCGGAAACACCATATATTTT,TRBV11-2,once,TRBJ1-3,NA
CASSRLTEAFF,TGTGCCAGTAGTAGGCTGACTGAAGCTTTCTTT,TRBV19,NA,TRBJ1-1,NA
CASSLDGMDTEAFF,TGTGCCAGCAGCTTGGATGGGATGGACACTGAAGCTTTCTTT,TRBV5-8,NA,TRBJ1-1,NA
CAISESLRGGNQPQHF,TGTGCCATCAGTGAGTCGTTGCGGGGGGGAAATCAGCCCCAGCATTTT,TRBV10-3,NA,TRBJ1-5,NA
CASSIGQGANTEAFF,TGTGCCAGTAGTATAGGACAGGGGGCGAACACTGAAGCTTTCTTT,TRBV19,NA,TRBJ1-1,TRBD1
CASSDGPEVNTEAFF,TGTGCCAGCAGCGACGGCCCCGAGGTCAACACTGAAGCTTTCTTT,TRBV11-3,NA,TRBJ1-1,NA
CASSPPGFYNEQFF,TGTGCCAGCAGCCCCCCCGGGTTTTACAATGAGCAGTTCTTC,TRBV7-8,NA,TRBJ2-1,NA
CASSMLKWGDEQFF,TGTGCCAGTAGTATGTTGAAGTGGGGAGATGAGCAGTTCTTC,TRBV19,few,TRBJ2-1,NA
CASSPWDSSGNTIYF,TGTGCCAGCAGTCCTTGGGACAGTTCTGGAAACACCATATATTTT,TRBV6-5,NA,TRBJ1-3,TRBD1
CASSLQETQYF,TGTGCCAGCAGCCTCCAAGAGACCCAGTACTTC,TRBV13,NA,TRBJ2-5,NA
CASSVDLGVINEQYF,TGTGCCAGCAGCGTAGATTTGGGGGTGATCAACGAGCAGTACTTC,TRBV9,NA,TRBJ2-7,NA
CASSAGTSSYEQYF,TGTGCCAGCAGCGCAGGGACTAGCTCCTACGAGCAGTACTTC,TRBV9,NA,TRBJ2-7,TRBD2
CASSYSKTSANNEQFF,TGTGCCAGCAGTTACTCGAAAACGAGCGCAAACAATGAGCAGTTCTTC,TRBV6-5,NA,TRBJ2-1,NA
CASSRTGTYEQYF,TGTGCCAGCAGCCGAACCGGGACCTACGAGCAGTACTTC,TRBV14,NA,TRBJ2-7,NA
CASTFLRGSSGGYF,TGTGCCAGCACCTTCCTTAGGGGTTCTAGCGGGGGGTATTTT,TRBV11-2,medium-sized,TRBJ2-3,TRBD2
CASSQPRQGLNTEAFF,TGCGCCAGCAGCCAACCCCGACAGGGGTTGAACACTGAAGCTTTCTTT,TRBV4-1,NA,TRBJ1-1,TRBD1
CASSSYSDSPNHNEQFF,TGTGCCAGCAGCTCCTATTCGGACAGCCCGAACCACAATGAGCAGTTCTTC,TRBV11-2,NA,TRBJ2-1,NA
CASSSTGNTEAFF,TGTGCCAGTAGCTCAACAGGGAACACTGAAGCTTTCTTT,TRBV19,NA,TRBJ1-1,NA
CAWRSGPYNEQFF,TGTGCCTGGAGGTCGGGGCCCTACAATGAGCAGTTCTTC,TRBV30,few,TRBJ2-1,NA
CASSPLSSYNEQFF,TGTGCCAGCAGTCCCTTAAGTAGCTACAATGAGCAGTTCTTC,TRBV27,NA,TRBJ2-1,NA
CASRRTVFGANVLTF,TGTGCCAGCAGAAGGACAGTCTTTGGGGCCAACGTCCTGACTTTC,TRBV28,NA,TRBJ2-6,NA
CASIGPRELSGNTIYF,TGTGCCAGCATCGGTCCCCGGGAACTCTCTGGAAACACCATATATTTT,TRBV2,NA,TRBJ1-3,NA
CASSIAPGAGEKLFF,TGTGCCAGTAGTATAGCCCCAGGGGCCGGAGAAAAACTGTTTTTT,TRBV19,NA,TRBJ1-4,NA
CASSEASGSSYEQYF,TGTGCCAGCAGTGAAGCGTCAGGGAGCTCCTACGAGCAGTACTTC,TRBV6-1,NA,TRBJ2-7,NA
CATSSSTGDFYEQYF,TGTGCCACCAGCAGCAGTACAGGGGATTTTTACGAGCAGTACTTC,TRBV15,NA,TRBJ2-7,TRBD1
CATSGSQTETTDTQYF,TGTGCCACCAGCGGATCACAGACAGAGACCACAGATACGCAGTATTTT,TRBV15,NA,TRBJ2-3,NA
CASSPLTNREKGQETQYF,TGTGCCAGCTCACCTTTAACTAACAGGGAGAAGGGGCAAGAGACCCAGTACTTC,TRBV18,NA,TRBJ2-5,NA
CASSFQGARNTIYF,TGTGCCAGCAGCTTTCAGGGGGCCAGGAACACCATATATTTT,TRBV11-2,NA,TRBJ1-3,TRBD1
CASSVPGQGAIGELFF,TGTGCCAGCAGCGTTCCGGGACAGGGGGCGATCGGGGAGCTGTTTTTT,TRBV9,NA,TRBJ2-2,TRBD1
CASTTRPYNEQFF,TGTGCCAGCACGACTCGTCCCTACAATGAGCAGTTCTTC,TRBV28,NA,TRBJ2-1,NA
CASSIVLDSYNEQFF,TGTGCCAGTAGTATAGTTCTTGACTCCTACAATGAGCAGTTCTTC,TRBV19,NA,TRBJ2-1,NA
CAISGGDKNTGELFF,TGTGCCATCAGTGGGGGGGACAAAAACACCGGGGAGCTGTTTTTT,TRBV10-3,NA,TRBJ2-2,NA
CASSEEWGWTDTQYF,TGTGCCAGCAGTGAAGAGTGGGGGTGGACAGATACGCAGTATTTT,TRBV6-1,NA,TRBJ2-3,NA
CASSLAQYTGELFF,TGTGCCAGCAGTTTGGCCCAGTACACCGGGGAGCTGTTTTTT,TRBV27,NA,TRBJ2-2,NA
CASSVIRTPQETQYF,TGTGCCAGTAGTGTGATTCGGACCCCCCAAGAGACCCAGTACTTC,TRBV19,NA,TRBJ2-5,NA
CASSFLRSRTEAFF,TGTGCCAGCAGCTTTTTGCGGTCGAGGACTGAAGCTTTCTTT,TRBV7-9,few,TRBJ1-1,NA
CASSHWTGPATNEKLFF,TGCGCCAGCAGCCATTGGACAGGACCTGCAACTAATGAAAAACTGTTTTTT,TRBV4-1,NA,TRBJ1-4,TRBD1
CASSAGTIQETQYF,TGTGCCAGCAGCGCCGGGACAATCCAAGAGACCCAGTACTTC,TRBV9,NA,TRBJ2-5,NA
CASSPSGDNSNQPQHF,TGTGCCAGTAGTCCATCGGGGGACAATAGCAATCAGCCCCAGCATTTT,TRBV19,NA,TRBJ1-5,NA
CSVLSRGQGVSYEQYF,TGCAGCGTGCTGTCGCGCGGACAGGGCGTCTCCTACGAGCAGTACTTC,TRBV29-1,once,TRBJ2-7,TRBD1
CASSLGLAGVYEQYF,TGTGCCAGTAGCCTAGGGCTAGCGGGGGTCTACGAGCAGTACTTC,TRBV19,NA,TRBJ2-7,TRBD2
CASSVRGRNTEAFF,TGTGCCAGCAGCGTCAGGGGAAGAAACACTGAAGCTTTCTTT,TRBV7-8,NA,TRBJ1-1,NA